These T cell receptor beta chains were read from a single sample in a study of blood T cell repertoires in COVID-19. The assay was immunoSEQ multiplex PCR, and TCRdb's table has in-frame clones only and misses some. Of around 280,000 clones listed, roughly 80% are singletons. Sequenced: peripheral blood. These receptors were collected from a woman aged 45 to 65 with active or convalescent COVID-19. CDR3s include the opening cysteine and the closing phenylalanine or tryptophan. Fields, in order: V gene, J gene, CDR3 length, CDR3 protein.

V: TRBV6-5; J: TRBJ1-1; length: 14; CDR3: CASRQSGTGGRAFF
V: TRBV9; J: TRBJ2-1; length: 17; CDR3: CASSVAGGTSGYNEQFF
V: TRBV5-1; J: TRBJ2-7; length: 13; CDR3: CASSLVTSYEQYF
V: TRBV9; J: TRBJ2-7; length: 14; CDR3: CASSASRHVGEQYF
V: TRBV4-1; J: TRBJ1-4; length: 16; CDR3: CASSQPHRGAREKLFF
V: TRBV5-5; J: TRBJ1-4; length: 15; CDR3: CASSLLGQGHEKLFF
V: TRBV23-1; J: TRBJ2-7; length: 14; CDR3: CASSLGRQIHEQYF
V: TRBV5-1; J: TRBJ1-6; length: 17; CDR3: CASSLDQPGQGNSPLHF
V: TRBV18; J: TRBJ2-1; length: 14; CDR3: CASSPGLAEGEQFF
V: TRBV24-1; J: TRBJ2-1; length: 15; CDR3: CATSDAGLFDNEQFF
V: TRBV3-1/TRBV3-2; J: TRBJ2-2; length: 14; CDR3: CASSLQGDTGELFF
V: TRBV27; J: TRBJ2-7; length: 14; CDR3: CASSSRDRAGEQYF
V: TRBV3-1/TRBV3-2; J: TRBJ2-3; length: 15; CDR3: CASSQRTGGADTQYF
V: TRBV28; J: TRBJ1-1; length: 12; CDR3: CASRSIDTEAFF
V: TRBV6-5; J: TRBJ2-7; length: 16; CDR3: CASSYSIPSASYEQYF
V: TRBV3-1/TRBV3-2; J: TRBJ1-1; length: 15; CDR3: CASSSEDRYLREAFF
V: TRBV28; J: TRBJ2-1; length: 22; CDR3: CASSFHPPGTGGAGGTYNEQFF
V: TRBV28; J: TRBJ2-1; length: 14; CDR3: CAGILAGGTREQFF
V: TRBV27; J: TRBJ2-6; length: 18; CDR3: CASSWKGNLISGANVLTF
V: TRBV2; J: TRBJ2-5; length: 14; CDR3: CASSVTGFQETQYF
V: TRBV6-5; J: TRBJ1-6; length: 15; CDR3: CASSYQAAMASPLHF
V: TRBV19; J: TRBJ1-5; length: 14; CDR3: CASSILGAGQPQHF
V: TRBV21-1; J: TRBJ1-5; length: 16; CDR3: CASRGSGDHRNQPQHF
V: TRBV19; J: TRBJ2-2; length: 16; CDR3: CASSIGAGGNTGELFF
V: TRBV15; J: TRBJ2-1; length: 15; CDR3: CATSRPLPGQKEQFF
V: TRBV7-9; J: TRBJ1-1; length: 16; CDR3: CASSLGTGALSTEAFF
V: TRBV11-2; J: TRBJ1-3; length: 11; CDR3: CASSRGGVIYF
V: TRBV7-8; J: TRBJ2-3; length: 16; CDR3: CASSLGVLAATDTQYF
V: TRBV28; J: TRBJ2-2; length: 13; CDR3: CASSLSSPGELFF
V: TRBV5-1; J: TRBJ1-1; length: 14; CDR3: CASSFAGVNTEAFF
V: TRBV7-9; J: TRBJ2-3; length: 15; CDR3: CASSPAGASTDTQYF
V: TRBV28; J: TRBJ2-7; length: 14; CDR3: CASSIRQQLYEQYF
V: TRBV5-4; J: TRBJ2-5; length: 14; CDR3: CASSLGGHQETQYF
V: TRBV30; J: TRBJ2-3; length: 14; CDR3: CAWKGSGVVDTQYF
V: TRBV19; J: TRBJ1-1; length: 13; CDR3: CASSQGVGTEAFF
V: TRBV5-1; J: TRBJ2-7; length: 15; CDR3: CASSLGTAGTYEQYF
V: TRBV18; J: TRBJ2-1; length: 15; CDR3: CASSPGLAGANEQFF